What follows are 8 T cell receptor beta chains derived from one specimen sequenced in a study of graft-versus-host responses after intestinal transplantation. These receptors' antigens are unknown. Data came from immunoSEQ multiplex PCR; TCRdb stores just in-frame clones and leaves some out. The data contain about 80,000 clones, about 89% of them singletons. The material sequenced was unstimulated CD4+ T cells sorted from spleen or lymph node cells, taken before intestinal transplant. These receptors all come from a human donor who received an intestinal transplant.

V usage is TRBV5-1 and J usage is TRBJ2-7, with D possibly TRBD1 on 6 matching bases. Germline assignment: CDR1 SGHRS and CDR2 YFSETQ. V lost 0 bases and J lost 2, with 9 bases in between. The CDR3 runs 14 residues. CDR3 protein: CASSLGQVTYEQYF. CDR3 DNA sequence: TGCGCCAGCAGCTTGGGACAGGTCACCTACGAGCAGTACTTC.

The J gene is TRBJ2-7, the V gene TRBV5-1, with 8 bases fitting TRBD1. The trim removed 0 bases at V and 3 bases at J, leaving 2 bases unmatched. CDR3 length equals 14 residues. Per germline, CDR1 SGHRS and CDR2 YFSETQ. The CDR3 loop is CASSLAGQVYEQYF. The DNA of the CDR3 is TGCGCCAGCAGCTTGGCGGGACAGGTCTACGAGCAGTACTTC.

In its sample, this clone was seen a few times. This rearrangement joins TRBV23-1 to TRBJ1-4; D is possibly TRBD1 (6 bases). TRBV23-1 is an ORF, and what it does is uncertain. The CDR3 sequence is 13 residues long. The germline V and J ends were trimmed by 8 bases and 6 bases, with 13 bases remaining between them. This CDR3 reads CASCRDTHEKLFF. The CDR3 nucleotides read TGCGCCAGCTGCCGGGACACTCATGAAAAACTGTTTTTT.

The rearrangement links TRBV6-1 to TRBJ1-6; unclear D gene. CDR1 and CDR2 (germline): MNHNS, SASEGT. The CDR3 loop spans 14 amino acids. The V end was cut by 3 bases, the J end by 7 bases, with 10 bases between. This CDR3 is CASSDRGRNSPLHF. The CDR3 DNA sequence: TGTGCCAGCAGTGACCGGGGAAGAAATTCACCCCTCCACTTT.

This clone has a single count. The J gene is TRBJ2-7, the V gene TRBV6-1; maybe TRBD2 (5 bases). Germline V gene lookup returns CDR1 MNHNS and CDR2 SASEGT. The V and J ends lost 1 base and 7 bases respectively, with 11 bases between them. This CDR3 is 13 amino acids long. The CDR3 reads CASSEVGWREQYF. DNA for the CDR3: TGTGCCAGCAGTGAAGTAGGCTGGAGGGAGCAGTACTTC.

The CDR3 nucleotides read TGTGCCAGCAGTCTGCAGGTTGGGGCTGAAAAACTGTTTTTT. Encoded protein: CASSLQVGAEKLFF. The V and J genes are TRBV6-5 and TRBJ1-4; tentative D call: TRBD1 (5 bases). With 5 bases removed from V and 7 bases from J, the gap between germline ends came to 14 bases. This CDR3 region has 14 residues. Germline CDR1 is MNHEY and CDR2 is SVGAGI.

The J gene is TRBJ1-2, the V gene TRBV7-3; 7 nucleotides match TRBD1. CDR3 length: 14 residues. Germline V CDR1 and CDR2: SGHTA, FQGTGA. Unmatched junction bases numbered 6, after V lost 5 bases and J lost 3 bases. This CDR3 reads CASSAQGKDYGYTF. The DNA of the CDR3 is TGTGCCAGCAGCGCACAGGGGAAGGACTATGGCTACACCTTC. The whole variable domain, remainder taken from reference TRBV7-3 and TRBJ1-2, is GAGVSQTPSNKVTEKGKYVELRCDPISGHTALYWYRQSLGQGPEFLIYFQGTGAADDSGLPNDRFFAVRPEGSVSTLKIQRTERGDSAVYLCASSAQGKDYGYTFGSGTRLTVV.

A few counts support this clone. The chain carries TRBV4-1 and TRBJ2-1, with 10 nucleotides matching TRBD2. Trimming removed 0 bases from V and 4 bases from J; junction bases left unmatched: 6. Germline V gives CDR1 MGHRA, CDR2 YSYEKL. The CDR3 covers 17 residues. CDR3 region: CASSQEIGLAEYNEQFF. The CDR3 DNA follows: TGCGCCAGCAGCCAAGAGATCGGACTAGCGGAGTACAATGAGCAGTTCTTC.